This T cell receptor (beta chain) was captured by sequencing in a study of T cell repertoires in cytomegalovirus infection. Study-wide context: Evidence of both CMV infection and a matching HLA type came from public TCR beta signatures. Findings of the study overall: CMV carriers having the relevant HLA were flagged by cumulative public TCR beta family frequency. The ex vivo response was dominated by HLA-C-restricted CMV-specific TCR beta clonotypes.

As concerns this clonotype: Its antigen is as yet unknown.

V dropped 4 bases and J dropped 4 bases, with 10 bases sitting between them. The germline CDR1 and CDR2 sequences are SGHTA and FQGNSA. The CDR3 consists of 13 residues. TCRdb analysed the reads with MiXCR anew, one entry per CDR3 protein. This sample has about 150,000 distinct CDR3 sequences, with approximately 17% found just once. Sequencing used CD8+ T cells from PBMCs. The rearrangement joins TRBV7-2 to TRBJ2-5; D perhaps matches TRBD2 (5 bases). The source is a human donor in good health (CMV status not recorded). Some clones in this sample may be carry-over from other donors' samples. The CDR3 nucleotides read TGTGCCAGCAGCTCGGGGATCCGAGAGACCCAGTACTTC. This sequence encodes CASSSGIRETQYF.